A single T cell receptor (beta chain) is shown here with its context. Its target is unknown. The data are from a study of shared clonotypes between healthy human individuals. With 6 bases clipped from V and 3 bases from J, the junction kept 16 bases outside the gene matches. CDR1 is MDHEN and CDR2 is SYDVKM in the germline V gene. The CDR3 sequence is 20 residues long. The method was immunoSEQ multiplex PCR; TCRdb's version includes in-frame clones alone and lacks a portion of them. The data hold 2.3 million or so clones, with over 90% observed a single time. Overall study findings and caveats: In contrast to clonotypes shared by all four donors, non-shared clonotypes had lower generation probabilities. It was observed that roughly 5.5% of naive CD4 clonotypes were shared across four donors.

V gene TRBV28 combines with J gene TRBJ2-1; 14 bases fit TRBD2. The clonotype originates from a man aged 18 to 29 in good health. Some clones in this sample may be carry-over from other donors' samples. Sequencing used naive CD4+ T cells from PBMCs. The subset denotes: CD45RA+ positively selected. The CDR3 loop is CASRTIHTGTSGRLYNEQFF. The CDR3 nucleotides are TGTGCCAGCAGGACAATCCACACCGGGACTAGCGGGAGACTCTACAATGAGCAGTTCTTC.